Below, one TCR beta chain is given with its context. In the original analysis: Reference gene primer amplification gave nucleated cell count estimates. TCRdb keeps only in-frame clones here, not all; method: immunoSEQ multiplex PCR. V, J and clone size were drawn from that table, and D and trimming were deduced from the DNA. The data contain 170,000 or so clones, roughly 87% of them singletons. The record originates from a study of blood T cell repertoires in COVID-19. The CDR3 is made up of 15 amino acids. V gave up 2 bases and J gave up 5 bases; unmatched junction bases: 9. CDR1 and CDR2 (germline): SGHNT, YYREEE (reference sequence). Participant age was about 18 to 89 years, and participants resided in roughly 25 US areas. Which cohort a participant joined came from the clinical history participants gave. Recovery among Cohort 3 donors was established by two negative PCRs, clearance, or symptom resolution.

The rearrangement uses TRBV5-4 and TRBJ2-5; 7 bases map to TRBD2. The sequenced sample consisted of PBMCs or T cells enriched from blood (not recorded which). The receptor comes from a woman aged 45-65 years who had recovered from COVID-19. The CDR3 nucleotides read TGTGCCAGCAGCTTCAGCGGGGCCGCCCGGGAGACCCAGTACTTC. Translating it yields CASSFSGAARETQYF.